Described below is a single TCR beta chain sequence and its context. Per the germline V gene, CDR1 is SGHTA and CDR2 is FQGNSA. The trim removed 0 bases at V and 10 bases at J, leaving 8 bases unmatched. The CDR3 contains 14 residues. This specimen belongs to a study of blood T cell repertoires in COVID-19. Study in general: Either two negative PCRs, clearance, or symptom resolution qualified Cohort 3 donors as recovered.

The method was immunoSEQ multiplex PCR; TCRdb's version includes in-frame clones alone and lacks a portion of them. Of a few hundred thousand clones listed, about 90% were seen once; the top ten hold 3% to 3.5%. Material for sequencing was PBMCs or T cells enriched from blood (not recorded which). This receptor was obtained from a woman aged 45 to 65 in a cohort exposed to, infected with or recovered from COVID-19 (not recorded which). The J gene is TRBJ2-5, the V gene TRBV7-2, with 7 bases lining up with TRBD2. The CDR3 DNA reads TGTGCCAGCAGCTTAGCTCAACGGGGGGACCACCAGTACTTC. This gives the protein CASSLAQRGDHQYF.